Sequencing of this T cell receptor beta chain was carried out in a study of PD-1 blockade in classical Hodgkin lymphoma. Overall study results and limits: A significant rise in TCR diversity was seen by C4D1 for CD4+ cells but not for CD8+ cells.

Per the germline V gene, CDR1 is SGDLS and CDR2 is YYNGEE. This CDR3 is 15 amino acids long. V lost 4 bases and J lost 0; bases outside the gene matches: 4. Generated by immunoSEQ multiplex PCR, the TCRdb table keeps only in-frame clones and is missing some. The sample lists around 23,000 clones, about four fifths seen once, with around 1.7% in the top ten. No patient escaped relapse after autologous stem cell transplantation, and brentuximab vedotin exposure varied. Magnetic negative selection purified CD4+ T cells from thawed PBMCs. Points on this clone: What it recognizes is unknown.

Specimen: CD4+ T cells from blood, collected at baseline. The V gene is TRBV9, the J gene TRBJ1-5, with 7 bases aligning to TRBD1. The receptor comes from a human donor with classical Hodgkin lymphoma. The CDR3 DNA reads as TGTGCCAGCAGCCAGGGGACAGTTAGCAATCAGCCCCAGCATTTT. The encoded protein is CASSQGTVSNQPQHF.